This entry concerns a single T cell receptor beta chain. Its matching antigen is unknown. These data are taken from a study of T cell responses to AZD1222 COVID-19 vaccine. Study-level findings and limits: A rise in Spike-specific TCR breadth and depth followed two AZD1222 doses. Reports say nearly half of spike-specific TCRs go after unmutated variant regions. Seropositive AZD1222 recipients at baseline numbered only five or six. White British ancestry dominated among donors, who included more females, and clonal diversity was possibly underestimated.

CDR3 size: 16 residues. Germline CDR1 KGHDR, CDR2 SFDVKD. V lost 7 bases to trimming and J lost 4 bases; unmatched junction nucleotides: 9. The table came from immunoSEQ multiplex PCR; TCRdb's copy has only in-frame clones and leaves some out. The data contain approximately 67,000 clones, under 90% of them singletons. This rearrangement joins TRBV24-1 to TRBJ1-2, with 12 bases aligning to TRBD1. The sequencing here drew on peripheral blood, taken 28 days after the second AZD1222 dose. The source is an adult who received the AZD1222 COVID-19 vaccine. CDR3 region: CATSRDRGPPPYGYTF. The CDR3 DNA follows: TGTGCCACCAGCCGGGACAGGGGGCCACCACCCTATGGCTACACCTTC.